These 21 T cell receptor beta chains originate from one sample sequenced in a study of identical twins. One entry per CDR3 protein results from TCRdb running MiXCR on the 5' RACE reads. The sample contains 200,000 to 300,000 distinct CDR3 sequences, about 10% of which appear only once. The sample comprised memory T cells sorted from blood. Source of these receptors: a man aged 50-60 years in good health.

The chain uses TRBV5-6 and TRBJ1-1; no firm D call. The CDR3 has 15 amino acids. Germline V CDR1 and CDR2: SGHDT, YYEEEE. Trimming removed 4 bases at V and 0 bases at J, with 13 bases between. Here the CDR3 DNA reads TGTGCCAGCAGCACACCGTCCAGAGTGAACACTGAAGCTTTCTTT. This sequence encodes CASSTPSRVNTEAFF.

The rearrangement joins TRBV7-2 to TRBJ2-7, with unresolved D. Trimming left V 2 bases short and J 1 base short, with 9 bases between. Per germline, CDR1 SGHTA and CDR2 FQGNSA. The CDR3 runs to 14 residues. The CDR3 DNA sequence: TGTGCCAGCAGCTTAAACTACAAATCCTACGAGCAGTACTTC. The encoded protein is CASSLNYKSYEQYF.

The genes are TRBV5-5 and TRBJ1-2; no firm D call. The V gene's germline CDR1 is SGHKS and CDR2 YYEKEE (reference sequence). V shed 1 base and J shed 1 base, with 8 bases lying between them. The CDR3 consists of 14 residues. The CDR3 nucleotides read TGTGCCAGCAGCTTGTTGACGGGTAACTATGGCTACACCTTC. It is translated as CASSLLTGNYGYTF.

This clonotype was counted at least ten times. This chain links TRBV5-1 with TRBJ1-5; possible D gene TRBD1, 6 bases. Looked up from germline, CDR1 is SGHRS and CDR2 is YFSETQ. The CDR3 sequence is 15 residues long. Trimming shortened V by 3 bases and J by 6 bases, and 16 bases separated the two germline ends. CDR3 protein: CASSSSGERGQPQHF. The CDR3 nucleotides read TGCGCCAGCAGCTCCTCAGGGGAGAGGGGTCAGCCCCAGCATTTT.

The rearrangement links TRBV2 to TRBJ1-5; no clear D gene. V shed 4 bases and J shed 2 bases, with 12 bases lying between them. The CDR3 consists of 15 residues. CDR1 is SNHLY and CDR2 is FYNNEI in the germline V gene. The chain's CDR3 is CASSALAAGNQPQHF. CDR3 DNA: TGTGCCAGCAGTGCCCTGGCGGCGGGCAATCAGCCCCAGCATTTT.

This clonotype was recorded at least ten times. The chain has TRBV6-2 or TRBV6-3 and TRBJ2-2, with a tentative D call TRBD2 (6 bases). V lost 2 bases and J lost 6, with 16 bases in between. CDR1 and CDR2 (germline): MNHEY, SVGEGT. This CDR3 comprises 16 residues. The CDR3 sequence: CASSYRVVGGAGELFF. The CDR3 DNA reads TGTGCCAGCAGTTACCGTGTGGTCGGCGGGGCCGGGGAGCTGTTTTTT.

In this sample, this clonotype turned up many times. The chain has TRBV5-1 and TRBJ2-2; TRBD1 matches 10 bases. V shed 4 bases and J 4 bases; nucleotides not matched to a gene: 10. The germline V gene has CDR1 SGHRS and CDR2 YFSETQ. There are 17 residues in the CDR3. The CDR3 loop is CASSARTRTGGTGELFF. CDR3 nucleotides: TGCGCCAGCAGCGCGAGAACACGGACAGGGGGCACCGGGGAGCTGTTTTTT.

At least ten counts were recorded for this clonotype. The rearrangement joins TRBV6-5 to TRBJ2-1; TRBD1 agrees at 7 bases. The germline CDR1 and CDR2 sequences are MNHEY and SVGAGI. Unmatched junction bases numbered 1, after V lost 0 bases and J lost 5 bases. This CDR3 region has 14 residues. The CDR3 coding sequence is TGTGCCAGCAGTTACTCGGGACAGCACAATGAGCAGTTCTTC. Its protein is CASSYSGQHNEQFF.

This clonotype was seen more than once but under ten times. This chain joins TRBV3-1 and TRBJ1-1; D is perhaps TRBD1 (5 bases). CDR3 length: 14 residues. Germline CDR1 LGHDT, CDR2 YNNKEL (reference sequence). V lost 5 bases to trimming and J lost 8 bases, with 18 bases between them. CDR3 nucleotide sequence: TGTGCCAGCAGCGACATAGGCAGGGAAAACGAAGCTTTCTTT. This codes for CASSDIGRENEAFF.

This clonotype was picked up many times. The chain combines TRBV7-8 with TRBJ2-1; a weak D match, TRBD2 (5 bases). Germline V lookup: CDR1 SGHVS, CDR2 FQNEAQ. Trimming cost V 5 bases and J 4 bases, with 21 bases left between them. The CDR3 sequence is 17 residues long. The CDR3 reads CASSLPLRLRTYNEQFF. In DNA form, the CDR3 reads TGTGCCAGCAGCCTACCTTTGAGACTACGTACTTACAATGAGCAGTTCTTC.

This clonotype was seen more than once but under ten times. J is TRBJ2-1 and V is TRBV29-1; 7 bases map to TRBD1. Unmatched junction bases numbered 8, after V lost 5 bases and J lost 4 bases. The germline CDR1 and CDR2 sequences are SQVTM and ANQGSEA. The CDR3 has 14 amino acids. The CDR3 protein is CSVRDSSLYNEQFF. The CDR3 DNA follows: TGCAGCGTTCGGGACAGTTCCCTATACAATGAGCAGTTCTTC.

The V call is TRBV20-1, the J call TRBJ1-4; TRBD1 matches 7 bases. The germline V gene has CDR1 DFQATT and CDR2 SNEGSKA (reference sequence). This CDR3 comprises 15 residues. The V gene end was trimmed by 5 bases and the J gene end by 4 bases; junction bases not matched to a gene: 10. CDR3 nucleotide sequence: TGCAGTGCTCCAAATTCCGGGACAGTTAATGAAAAACTGTTTTTT. Translating it yields CSAPNSGTVNEKLFF.

This clonotype has a count of ten or more. V and J are TRBV20-1 and TRBJ2-3, with 7 bases aligning to TRBD2. J gave up 2 bases and V 6 bases, and 11 bases lay outside the gene matches. Germline CDR1 is DFQATT and CDR2 is SNEGSKA (reference sequence). The CDR3 consists of 15 residues. The CDR3 DNA reads TGCAGTGCCCGGAGGGGCGGGGGTAACACAGATACGCAGTATTTT. Translation: CSARRGGGNTDTQYF.

This clonotype showed up just a few times. V and J are TRBV5-6 and TRBJ2-3; D is undetermined. The CDR3 has 14 residues. From germline, CDR1 is SGHDT and CDR2 YYEEEE. V lost 1 base and J 2 bases, leaving 8 bases between the germline ends. CDR3 loop: CASSLIWDTDTQYF. The CDR3 coding sequence is TGTGCCAGCAGCTTGATATGGGACACAGATACGCAGTATTTT. Using reference TRBV5-6 and TRBJ2-3 for the parts outside the CDR3, the full variable domain is DAGVTQSPTHLIKTRGQQVTLRCSPKSGHDTVSWYQQALGQGPQFIFQYYEEEERQRGNFPDRFSGHQFPNYSSELNVNALLLGDSALYLCASSLIWDTDTQYFGPGTRLTVL.

The table lists this clonotype with many counts. This chain joins TRBV20-1 and TRBJ1-1, with no clear D. Trimming took 0 bases from V and 4 from J, leaving 12 bases between them. Germline values: CDR1 DFQATT, CDR2 SNEGSKA (reference sequence). The CDR3 is 14 amino acids. The CDR3 region has the DNA TGCAGTGCTAGAGATCCGGGTTGGGGCACTGAAGCTTTCTTT. Its protein is CSARDPGWGTEAFF.

This clonotype was recorded a few times. This chain links TRBV7-8 with TRBJ2-7, with 9 bases that match TRBD1. Germline V gene lookup returns CDR1 SGHVS and CDR2 FQNEAQ. The CDR3 loop spans 16 amino acids. V was pared by 2 bases and J by 0 bases, with 5 bases of the junction left unmatched. CDR3 sequence (DNA): TGTGCCAGCAGCTTACTACCGGGACAGGGCTCCTACGAGCAGTACTTC. It encodes CASSLLPGQGSYEQYF.

The chain links TRBV30 to TRBJ2-7, with 8 bases that match TRBD2. Germline CDR1 GTSNPN, CDR2 SVGIG (reference sequence). CDR3 length: 14 amino acids. The J segment lost 6 bases and the V segment lost 7 bases, leaving 14 bases of the junction unmatched. The CDR3 protein is CASPRGAGGSEQYF. CDR3 in DNA: TGTGCCTCCCCGCGGGGGGCAGGAGGTTCCGAGCAGTACTTC.

The chain uses TRBV12-3 or TRBV12-4 and TRBJ2-7, with D hard to call. The CDR3 length is 14 residues. The V end was cut by 7 bases, the J end by 3 bases, with 16 bases between. DNA of the CDR3: TGTGCCAGCACCACCTCGGACGGAGTCTACGAGCAGTACTTC. It is translated as CASTTSDGVYEQYF.

A few counts support this clonotype. The CDR3 DNA sequence: TGTGCCAGTAGTGCGCCGGGACAGGGGAATGAAAAACTGTTTTTT. This sequence encodes CASSAPGQGNEKLFF. The gene calls are TRBV19 and TRBJ1-4, with 10 bases matching TRBD1. The CDR3 has 15 residues. Germline CDR1 and CDR2: LNHDA and SQIVND (reference sequence). V dropped 5 bases and J dropped 5; count of bases not matched to a gene: 5.

The table lists this clonotype with many counts. J is TRBJ2-5 and V is TRBV5-5, with no clear D. Germline CDR1 SGHKS, CDR2 YYEKEE (reference sequence). This CDR3 region has 14 residues. V lost 0 bases, J lost 5 bases, and 11 bases lay in between. The CDR3 here is CASSLGSRDETQYF. The CDR3 bases are TGTGCCAGCAGCTTGGGGTCTAGGGATGAGACCCAGTACTTC.

This clonotype was detected many times. V gene TRBV20-1 combines with J gene TRBJ2-5; possible D gene TRBD1, 6 bases. The V end was cut by 0 bases, the J end by 5 bases, with 10 bases between. The CDR3 length is 13 residues. Germline V gene data show CDR1 as DFQATT and CDR2 as SNEGSKA (reference sequence). The CDR3: CSARDGGRETQYF. CDR3 bases: TGCAGTGCTAGAGATGGGGGCCGGGAGACCCAGTACTTC.